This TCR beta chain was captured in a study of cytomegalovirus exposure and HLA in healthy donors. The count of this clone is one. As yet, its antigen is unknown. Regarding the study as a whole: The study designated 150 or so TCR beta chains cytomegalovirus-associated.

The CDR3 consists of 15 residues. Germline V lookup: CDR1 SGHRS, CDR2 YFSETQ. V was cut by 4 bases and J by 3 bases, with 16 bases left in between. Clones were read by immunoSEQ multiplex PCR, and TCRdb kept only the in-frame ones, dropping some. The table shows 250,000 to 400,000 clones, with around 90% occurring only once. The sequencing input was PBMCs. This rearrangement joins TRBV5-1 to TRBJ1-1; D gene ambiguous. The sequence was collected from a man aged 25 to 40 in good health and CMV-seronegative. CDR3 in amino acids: CASSVGGSRDTEAFF. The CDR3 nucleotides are TGCGCCAGCAGCGTCGGCGGCAGCAGAGACACTGAAGCTTTCTTT.